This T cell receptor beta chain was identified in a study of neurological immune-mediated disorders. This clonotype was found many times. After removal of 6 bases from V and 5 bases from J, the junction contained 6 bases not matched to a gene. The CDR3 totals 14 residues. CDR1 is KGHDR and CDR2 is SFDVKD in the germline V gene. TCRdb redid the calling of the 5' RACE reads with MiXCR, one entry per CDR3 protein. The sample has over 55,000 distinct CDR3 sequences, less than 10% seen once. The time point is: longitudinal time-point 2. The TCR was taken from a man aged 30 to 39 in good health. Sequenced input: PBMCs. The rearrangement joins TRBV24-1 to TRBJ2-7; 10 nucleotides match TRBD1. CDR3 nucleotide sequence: TGTGCCACCAGTCCCCGGGACAGGGGCCACGAGCAGTACTTC. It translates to CATSPRDRGHEQYF.